One sample yielded the 22 T cell receptor beta chains listed below, sequenced in a study of blood T cells in healthy people across ages. Primed by a sample-barcoded 5' primer and a J-beta primer mix, a second PCR proceeded for about 6 to 11 cycles. TCRdb fed the 5' RACE reads into MiXCR, producing one record per CDR3 protein. Here the sample spans fewer than 2,000,000 distinct CDR3 sequences, roughly 43% being singletons. Input material: blood. The receptor set was obtained from a human donor in good health.

In its sample, this clonotype was seen a few times. The chain has TRBV5-1 and TRBJ2-3; TRBD1 is a possible D gene (5 bases). CDR1 and CDR2 (germline): SGHRS, YFSETQ. CDR3 length: 17 residues. Trimming cost V 2 bases and J 2 bases, with 18 bases left between them. The CDR3 protein is CASSFRVMGPSTDTQYF. The DNA for the CDR3 is TGCGCCAGCAGCTTCAGAGTGATGGGGCCCTCCACAGATACGCAGTATTTT.

This chain joins TRBV20-1 and TRBJ2-1; a weak D match, TRBD1 (6 bases). V was pared by 4 bases and J by 9 bases, with 13 bases between. The CDR3 has 12 amino acids. Germline CDR1 DFQATT, CDR2 SNEGSKA (reference sequence). The CDR3 reads CSANPRGGEQFF. The CDR3 DNA sequence: TGCAGTGCTAATCCCAGGGGTGGTGAGCAGTTCTTC.

The chain is built from TRBV20-1 and TRBJ2-1; D remains ambiguous. Germline CDR1 reads DFQATT; CDR2 reads SNEGSKA (reference sequence). The CDR3 is 13 residues long. The germline V and J ends were trimmed by 0 bases and 6 bases, with 9 bases remaining between them. The CDR3 DNA reads TGCAGTGCTAGAGATCTAAGAGGCAATGAGCAGTTCTTC. Its protein product is CSARDLRGNEQFF.

There are a few counts of this clonotype. V usage is TRBV12-3 or TRBV12-4 and J usage is TRBJ1-2; a weak D match, TRBD1 (5 bases). This CDR3 has 15 residues. V was pared by 4 bases and J by 0 bases, with 12 bases between. The CDR3 coding sequence is TGTGCCAGCAGTTCGCCCGGGACGGCTAACTATGGCTACACCTTC. This gives the protein CASSSPGTANYGYTF.

This clonotype showed up just a few times. The genes are TRBV29-1 and TRBJ2-7; 7 nucleotides align to TRBD1. The CDR3 sequence is 12 residues long. The J segment lost 4 bases and the V segment lost 3 bases, leaving 3 bases of the junction unmatched. CDR1 is SQVTM, CDR2 ANQGSEA, per germline. This chain's CDR3 is CSVEDRMYEQYF. Written as DNA, the CDR3 is TGCAGCGTTGAGGACAGGATGTACGAGCAGTACTTC.

This clonotype was detected a few times. The chain is built from TRBV4-1 and TRBJ2-1; D is possibly TRBD1 or TRBD2 (5 bases each). The CDR3 covers 13 residues. The V end was cut by 3 bases, the J end by 10 bases, with 13 bases between. In germline, CDR1 is MGHRA, CDR2 YSYEKL. CDR3 region: CASSQTRQREQFF. In DNA form, the CDR3 reads TGCGCCAGCAGCCAGACACGACAGCGGGAGCAGTTCTTC.

In its sample, this clonotype was seen a few times. J is TRBJ1-2 and V is TRBV14, with D possibly matching TRBD1 (5 bases). V lost 0 bases and J 7 bases, leaving 15 bases between the germline ends. CDR1 is SGHDN and CDR2 is FVKESK in the germline V gene. The CDR3 spans 15 residues. In DNA, the CDR3 is TGTGCCAGCAGCCAAGATTGGGGCAGGGTGCTTGGCTACACCTTC. Amino acid sequence: CASSQDWGRVLGYTF.

This chain links TRBV4-3 with TRBJ2-3; no clear D gene. Per the germline V gene, CDR1 is LGHNA and CDR2 is YSLEER. The CDR3 consists of 17 residues. Trimming pared 2 bases from V and 0 bases from J, leaving 15 bases between. The CDR3 DNA is TGCGCCAGCAGCCAATTTCTCGGACCAGATAGCACAGATACGCAGTATTTT. This sequence encodes CASSQFLGPDSTDTQYF.

In DNA, the CDR3 is TGCGCCAGCAGCTTGAATACTGGGGCCAACGTCCTGACTTTC. This gives the protein CASSLNTGANVLTF. This chain uses TRBV5-1 with TRBJ2-6; no reliable D call. Germline V gives CDR1 SGHRS, CDR2 YFSETQ. The CDR3 covers 14 residues. V lost 1 base, J lost 2 bases, and 4 bases lay in between.

The CDR3 nucleotides read TGCAGTGCTAGTAGGCGGTCTGGCACAGATACGCAGTATTTT. This sequence encodes CSASRRSGTDTQYF. The rearrangement uses TRBV20-1 and TRBJ2-3; D gene uncertain. The CDR3 loop spans 14 amino acids. Germline V gene data show CDR1 as DFQATT and CDR2 as SNEGSKA (reference sequence). Deletions cut 3 bases from V and 1 base from J, with 11 bases between.

The chain carries TRBV6-1 and TRBJ1-1, with unresolved D. This CDR3 is built from 13 residues. Germline-derived CDR1 and CDR2 are MNHNS and SASEGT. Trimming took off 7 bases at V and 3 bases at J, with 12 bases between the two ends. The CDR3 spells CASNRRPDTEAFF. In nucleotides, the CDR3 is TGTGCCAGCAATCGGAGGCCGGACACTGAAGCTTTCTTT.

The chain has TRBV20-1 and TRBJ2-3; D not resolved. With 4 bases removed from V and 4 bases from J, the gap between germline ends came to 18 bases. Germline CDR1 DFQATT, CDR2 SNEGSKA (reference sequence). The CDR3 runs 15 residues. The CDR3: CSATPPWGIADTQYF. The CDR3 region has the DNA TGCAGTGCTACTCCCCCCTGGGGTATCGCAGATACGCAGTATTTT.

This clonotype showed up many times. This chain connects TRBV4-3 to TRBJ2-4; no firm D call. Trimming removed 3 bases at V and 3 bases at J, with 12 bases between. Germline lookup yields CDR1 LGHNA and CDR2 YSLEER. The CDR3 loop spans 15 amino acids. Here the CDR3 DNA reads TGCGCCAGCAGCCACCTGCTTGATAACAAAAACATTCAGTACTTC. It yields the protein CASSHLLDNKNIQYF.

V gene TRBV4-2 combines with J gene TRBJ1-2; 8 bases map to TRBD1. CDR1 and CDR2 (germline): LGHNA, YNFKEQ. CDR3 length: 15 residues. Trimming took 8 bases from V and 3 from J; bases not matched to a gene: 11. CDR3 in amino acids: CASVTIGQGDYGYTF. DNA of the CDR3: TGTGCCAGCGTTACGATAGGACAGGGAGACTATGGCTACACCTTC.

This clonotype was recorded a few times. The chain recombines TRBV7-2 with TRBJ2-3; TRBD2 is a possible D gene (7 bases). V was cut by 0 bases and J by 5 bases, with 18 bases left in between. The CDR3 is 17 amino acids. Germline CDR1 SGHTA, CDR2 FQGNSA. Here the CDR3 reads CASSLASGGSWGDTQYF. CDR3 DNA sequence: TGTGCCAGCAGCTTAGCGTCGGGGGGCAGCTGGGGAGATACGCAGTATTTT.

The chain has TRBV12-3 or TRBV12-4 and TRBJ2-1; 7 bases are a match to TRBD2. V trimming: 1 base; J trimming: 9 bases; junction bases outside the gene matches: 6. CDR3 length: 14 amino acids. The CDR3 reads CASSLGLERGEQFF. CDR3 coding DNA: TGTGCCAGCAGTTTAGGTCTAGAGCGGGGTGAGCAGTTCTTC.

This clonotype was picked up one time. The V call is TRBV6-6, the J call TRBJ2-7, with D tentatively TRBD1 or TRBD2 (5 bases each). Germline V lookup: CDR1 MNHNY, CDR2 SVGAGI (reference sequence). The CDR3 is made up of 16 amino acids. Trimming removed 2 bases at V and 3 bases at J, with 17 bases between. The CDR3 sequence: CASSYLGRLDLYEQYF. For the CDR3, the DNA is TGTGCCAGCAGTTACCTGGGACGCTTAGACCTCTACGAGCAGTACTTC.

This clonotype has a handful of counts. Written as DNA, the CDR3 is TGCAGCGTTGAAACCTCGGGACAGGGAGAGACCCAGTACTTC. Protein: CSVETSGQGETQYF. V and J are TRBV29-1 and TRBJ2-5; 9 nucleotides agree with TRBD1. V gave up 2 bases and J gave up 4 bases; unmatched junction bases: 5. CDR1 and CDR2 from the germline V gene are SQVTM and ANQGSEA. The length of the CDR3 is 14 residues.

The chain joins TRBV20-1 to TRBJ1-1, with D perhaps matching TRBD1 (5 bases). Trimming cost V 6 bases and J 0 bases, with 20 bases left between them. The CDR3 extends over 16 amino acids. The germline V gene encodes CDR1 DFQATT and CDR2 SNEGSKA (reference sequence). The CDR3 bases are TGCAGTGCCCTATCTTGGGGGTCACCTATGAACACTGAAGCTTTCTTT. This translates into CSALSWGSPMNTEAFF.

The chain uses TRBV7-2 and TRBJ2-1; 10 bases line up with TRBD1. This CDR3 is built from 15 residues. V shed 6 bases, J shed 7 bases, and the junction held 9 bases outside the gene matches. Germline assignment: CDR1 SGHTA and CDR2 FQGNSA. DNA for the CDR3: TGTGCCAGCAGTGAACCGGGACAGGGGTTAAATGAGCAGTTCTTC. Protein sequence: CASSEPGQGLNEQFF.

V gene TRBV28 combines with J gene TRBJ1-1; no clear D. V was shortened by 7 bases and J by 1 base, with 10 bases between the two germline ends. Germline lookup yields CDR1 MDHEN and CDR2 SYDVKM. CDR3 size: 13 residues. The CDR3 spells CASIRVENTEAFF. DNA for the CDR3: TGTGCCAGCATTCGGGTGGAGAACACTGAAGCTTTCTTT.

The V gene is TRBV3-1, the J gene TRBJ2-3, with 13 bases matching TRBD2. V was clipped by 6 bases and J by 0 bases; unmatched bases: 9. Germline lookup yields CDR1 LGHDT and CDR2 YNNKEL (reference sequence). The CDR3 extends over 18 amino acids. Here the CDR3 DNA reads TGTGCCAGCAGTACGACTAGCGGGGGGCCAACTAGCACAGATACGCAGTATTTT. This translates into CASSTTSGGPTSTDTQYF.